These T cell receptor beta chains were read from a single sample in a study of blood T cell repertoires in COVID-19. TCRdb's table, derived via immunoSEQ multiplex PCR, lists solely in-frame clones and lacks some. The sample holds roughly 130,000 clones; roughly four fifths are singletons and the top ten take 9% to 15%. Sequenced: peripheral blood. The receptors here all came from a woman aged 60-75 years with acute or convalescent COVID-19. The CDR3 runs from the conserved cysteine through the conserved F or W. D genes are given only for firm matches. Size is stated for part of the rows, as once, few or many counts, or as a class when the clone is expanded.

size: NA
J: TRBJ1-1
D: TRBD1
V: TRBV18
CDR3: CASSPTDRGLEGAFF
DNA: TGTGCCAGCTCACCTACGGACAGGGGGCTCGAGGGAGCTTTCTTT

size: NA
J: TRBJ2-5
D: NA
V: TRBV5-1
CDR3: CASSVRRQETQYF
DNA: TGCGCCAGCAGCGTCAGGAGGCAAGAGACCCAGTACTTC

size: NA
J: TRBJ1-1
D: NA
V: TRBV6-2/TRBV6-3
CDR3: CASSSRENTEAFF
DNA: TGTGCCAGCAGCTCCCGGGAGAACACTGAAGCTTTCTTT

size: NA
J: TRBJ1-1
D: NA
V: TRBV6-5
CDR3: CASSYRQGRAEAFF
DNA: TGTGCCAGCAGTTACCGGCAGGGGAGGGCTGAAGCTTTCTTT

size: NA
J: TRBJ1-1
D: NA
V: TRBV29-1
CDR3: CSVVVAAAGEAFF
DNA: TGCAGCGTTGTAGTAGCTGCAGCCGGTGAAGCTTTCTTT

size: NA
J: TRBJ1-1
D: NA
V: TRBV6-5
CDR3: CASRAIGGNTEAFF
DNA: TGTGCCAGCAGAGCGATTGGAGGGAACACTGAAGCTTTCTTT

size: few
J: TRBJ2-6
D: NA
V: TRBV9
CDR3: CASQGSGANVLTF
DNA: TGTGCTAGCCAGGGTTCTGGGGCCAACGTCCTGACTTTC

size: NA
J: TRBJ1-2
D: TRBD1
V: TRBV7-3
CDR3: CASSLSAGGSNYGYTF
DNA: TGTGCCAGCAGCTTAAGTGCAGGGGGTTCTAACTATGGCTACACCTTC

size: NA
J: TRBJ1-4
D: NA
V: TRBV6-5
CDR3: CASSSFGAVEEKLFF
DNA: TGTGCCAGCAGTTCCTTCGGAGCTGTGGAAGAAAAACTGTTTTTT

size: once
J: TRBJ1-2
D: TRBD1
V: TRBV28
CDR3: CASSYPGQGHGYTF
DNA: TGTGCCAGCAGTTACCCAGGACAGGGTCATGGCTACACCTTC

size: NA
J: TRBJ1-1
D: NA
V: TRBV2
CDR3: CASRADGNTEAFF
DNA: TGTGCCAGCAGGGCCGATGGGAACACTGAAGCTTTCTTT

size: NA
J: TRBJ1-2
D: NA
V: TRBV19
CDR3: CASLGQPGNYGYTF
DNA: TGTGCCAGTTTAGGACAGCCGGGGAACTATGGCTACACCTTC

size: NA
J: TRBJ2-5
D: TRBD2
V: TRBV28
CDR3: CASSLAGDSKTQYF
DNA: TGTGCCAGCAGTCTAGCGGGGGACTCAAAGACCCAGTACTTC

size: NA
J: TRBJ1-1
D: TRBD1
V: TRBV2
CDR3: CAIYPGGGTEAFF
DNA: TGTGCCATTTACCCAGGGGGTGGCACTGAAGCTTTCTTT

size: NA
J: TRBJ1-5
D: NA
V: TRBV19
CDR3: CASSQQGNQPQHF
DNA: TGTGCCAGTAGCCAACAGGGAAATCAGCCCCAGCATTTT

size: once
J: TRBJ1-4
D: NA
V: TRBV9
CDR3: CASSVGLEGEGEKLFF
DNA: TGTGCCAGCAGCGTAGGACTGGAGGGTGAGGGGGAAAAACTGTTTTTT

size: NA
J: TRBJ1-2
D: TRBD1
V: TRBV30
CDR3: CAWTGTGVGGYTF
DNA: TGTGCCTGGACCGGGACAGGGGTTGGTGGCTACACCTTC

size: NA
J: TRBJ1-2
D: TRBD1
V: TRBV6-5
CDR3: CASSGQAYGYTF
DNA: TGTGCCAGCAGCGGACAGGCCTATGGCTACACCTTC

size: once
J: TRBJ1-1
D: NA
V: TRBV6-5
CDR3: CASSRGSTAGTEAFF
DNA: TGTGCCAGCAGCCGGGGGTCCACCGCGGGGACTGAAGCTTTCTTT

size: NA
J: TRBJ1-2
D: NA
V: TRBV21-1
CDR3: CASSKDRPGNYGYTF
DNA: TGTGCCAGCAGCAAAGATCGGCCAGGGAACTATGGCTACACCTTC

size: NA
J: TRBJ2-3
D: TRBD2
V: TRBV9
CDR3: CASSVERGGPYTQYF
DNA: TGTGCCAGCAGCGTTGAGCGGGGGGGCCCTTATACGCAGTATTTT

size: NA
J: TRBJ1-6
D: NA
V: TRBV7-2
CDR3: CASSGQPGVRDNSPLHF
DNA: TGTGCCAGCAGCGGACAGCCAGGGGTAAGGGATAATTCACCCCTCCACTTT

size: NA
J: TRBJ2-5
D: TRBD2
V: TRBV5-6
CDR3: CASSLVLAGEETQYF
DNA: TGTGCCAGCAGCTTGGTACTAGCGGGGGAAGAGACCCAGTACTTC

size: NA
J: TRBJ1-1
D: NA
V: TRBV6-5
CDR3: CASGQFMNTEAFF
DNA: TGTGCCAGCGGACAGTTCATGAACACTGAAGCTTTCTTT

size: NA
J: TRBJ1-6
D: TRBD1
V: TRBV7-9
CDR3: CASSPPGQGNSPLHF
DNA: TGTGCCAGCAGCCCTCCGGGACAGGGTAATTCACCCCTCCACTTT

size: NA
J: TRBJ1-2
D: TRBD1
V: TRBV2
CDR3: CASSVPHRDRHRRQNYGYTF
DNA: TGTGCCAGCAGTGTACCCCACAGGGACAGACACAGGAGACAGAACTATGGCTACACCTTC

size: NA
J: TRBJ1-6
D: TRBD1
V: TRBV7-2
CDR3: CASSLRTGTGSPLHF
DNA: TGTGCCAGCAGCCTCAGGACAGGGACAGGGTCACCCCTCCACTTT

size: large
J: TRBJ1-6
D: NA
V: TRBV14
CDR3: CASSQTGNSPLHF
DNA: TGTGCCAGCAGCCAGACCGGGAATTCACCCCTCCACTTT

size: NA
J: TRBJ1-2
D: NA
V: TRBV18
CDR3: CASSPPYEGSNYGYTF
DNA: TGTGCCAGCTCACCACCGTATGAGGGATCCAACTATGGCTACACCTTC

size: once
J: TRBJ1-1
D: TRBD1
V: TRBV19
CDR3: CASSTRQGSEAFF
DNA: TGTGCCAGTAGTACTCGACAGGGGTCTGAAGCTTTCTTT

size: NA
J: TRBJ2-5
D: TRBD2
V: TRBV2
CDR3: CASKAGGFQETQYF
DNA: TGTGCCAGCAAAGCGGGGGGCTTCCAAGAGACCCAGTACTTC

size: NA
J: TRBJ2-1
D: NA
V: TRBV21-1
CDR3: CASSPLDNEQFF
DNA: TGTGCCAGCAGCCCCCTCGACAATGAGCAGTTCTTC

size: NA
J: TRBJ2-1
D: TRBD1
V: TRBV19
CDR3: CASSIQQGNEQFF
DNA: TGTGCCAGTAGTATTCAACAGGGGAATGAGCAGTTCTTC

size: NA
J: TRBJ1-3
D: TRBD1
V: TRBV10-3
CDR3: CAISEGTGRNRNTIYF
DNA: TGTGCCATCAGTGAAGGGACAGGGAGAAATCGAAACACCATATATTTT

size: once
J: TRBJ2-2
D: NA
V: TRBV4-1
CDR3: CASSQDLRPKPDTGELFF
DNA: TGCGCCAGCAGCCAAGATCTGAGGCCCAAACCTGACACCGGGGAGCTGTTTTTT

size: NA
J: TRBJ1-4
D: NA
V: TRBV14
CDR3: CASSPWGGGEKLFF
DNA: TGTGCCAGCAGCCCTTGGGGGGGCGGTGAAAAACTGTTTTTT

size: NA
J: TRBJ1-2
D: TRBD1
V: TRBV24-1
CDR3: CATSGPPGQEGYTF
DNA: TGTGCCACCAGTGGCCCTCCGGGACAGGAGGGCTACACCTTC